This TCR beta chain was identified during a study of shared clonotypes between healthy human individuals (dated by TCRdb to 2019 to 2021). With regard to the full study: Three men and two women, aged 18 to 49 years, made up the cohort. Leukapheresis yielded between about 0.94 and 8.9 billion PBMCs per donor. The study deeply sequenced blood TCR repertoires of about 5 healthy adults to estimate repertoire size and the extent of clonotype sharing between individuals. To increase sequencing depth and limit assay-specific biases, different laboratories used diverse techniques to prepare libraries and sequence TCR repertoires. Per donor, three plates each were used for CD4 naive and CD4 memory, two for CD8 naive, and one for CD8 memory.

Using the deep immunoSEQ assay, multiplex PCR amplified TCR CDR3 regions from genomic DNA. Genomic DNA extracted from each cell subset was distributed evenly over all wells of several immunoSEQ 96-well plates, and each plate served as one replicate. For sorted subsets, approximately 200 ng of genomic DNA, equivalent to 30,000 or so T cell genomes, went into each replicate PCR. Purified libraries were measured with a Qubit 3.0 fluorometer, size-checked on a Bioanalyzer 2100, and measured again with the KAPA Library Quantification kit. Every immunoSEQ 96-well plate was sequenced on a separate single-read 150-cycle Illumina NextSeq 550 flow cell. As for the original processing: Because only junctional sequences without quality scores were contained in the immunoSEQ output, filtering matching that applied to full-length reads could not be performed. To assign V/J genes and CDR3, sequences were annotated against IMGT germline references using PyIR, a Python wrapper for IgBLAST v1.9. Any read was removed if the V/J assignment was weak (E-value above 1e-6), the CDR3 was missing, or the read contained stop codons, out-of-frame junctions, or ambiguous translated residues. V3J clonotypes were defined as sequences sharing the same inferred V gene, J gene, and CDR3 amino acid sequence. Percentage overlap between repertoires was calculated by dividing the number of shared unique clonotypes by the size of the smaller repertoire. RTK rarefaction, the Chao1 estimator, and Recon v2.1 estimates of unobserved clonotypes were used to assess repertoire richness. Generation probabilities for all TCRbeta clonotypes obtained by the gDNA method from several donors were computed using OLGA. The clones in this table, taken by TCRdb from immuneACCESS, are in-frame only. Not every clone is retained; where verified, under half of the shortfall comes from an unresolved V gene, and the cause of the rest is unknown. Clone size and V and J calls were adopted from that table, with D and trimming inferred from the DNA. This sample gives a few million clones in total; around 94% of them show up just once. About 0.13% of the sample is taken by the ten largest.

Donors were healthy HIV-negative adults with no recently reported acute infections or vaccinations. Only Caucasian adults living in Nashville, Tennessee, USA were represented among the donors. Magnetic negative selection was used to enrich CD4+ T cells, after which naive cells were positively selected on CD45RA and the negative fraction became the memory subset. After blood collection by leukapheresis, PBMCs were isolated using Ficoll-Histopaque density gradient centrifugation and then cryopreserved in the vapor phase of liquid nitrogen. Purity and quantity of every magnetically sorted T cell population were checked by analytical flow cytometry. From each sorted fraction, genomic DNA was isolated and quantified by UV absorbance on a Nanodrop 2000c. The germline V gene (reference sequence) yields GTSNPN for CDR1 and SVGIG for CDR2. The cysteine opens and the phenylalanine closes a CDR3 of 15 amino acids. Just CDR3 DNA is preserved here, 45 bases in frame from base 1. Trimming removed 2 bases from V and 8 bases from J; the gene matches leave 5 bases unexplained.

With regard to this clone: No cognate antigen has been identified for it. No qualities accompany the bases; no much larger clone lies one base away.

Study-wide conclusions, independent of this receptor: Estimated clonotype richness was generally larger for naive than for memory subsets. Sampling was limited to blood, and TCR repertoires in tissue likely differ from TCR repertoires in blood. About 4.5% of naive CD4, around 4% of naive CD8, 2.3% of memory CD4, and about 0.4% of memory CD8 clonotypes were shared across a few donors. Rarefaction of sorted-subset datasets indicated incomplete sequencing despite the large sequencing depth. Pairwise subsampling indicated that sequencing depth was expected to affect the degree of clonotype sharing among donors. Because the study included a small number of donors, the genetic and exposure-history diversity represented was limited. Compared with non-shared clonotypes, the clonotypes found in all four sorted-subset donors had higher generation probabilities.

The sample consisted of naive CD4+ T cells sorted from blood. The sample's cell subset or site label, in plain terms: CD45RA+ positively selected. This TCR derives from a man aged 18-30 years in good health. Here the chain combines TRBV30 and TRBJ2-1, with 14 middle bases fitting TRBD2. The sequenced DNA is TGTGCCTGGAGTCTCGGGACTAGCGGGAGCTATGAGCAGTTCTTC. This gives the protein CAWSLGTSGSYEQFF.